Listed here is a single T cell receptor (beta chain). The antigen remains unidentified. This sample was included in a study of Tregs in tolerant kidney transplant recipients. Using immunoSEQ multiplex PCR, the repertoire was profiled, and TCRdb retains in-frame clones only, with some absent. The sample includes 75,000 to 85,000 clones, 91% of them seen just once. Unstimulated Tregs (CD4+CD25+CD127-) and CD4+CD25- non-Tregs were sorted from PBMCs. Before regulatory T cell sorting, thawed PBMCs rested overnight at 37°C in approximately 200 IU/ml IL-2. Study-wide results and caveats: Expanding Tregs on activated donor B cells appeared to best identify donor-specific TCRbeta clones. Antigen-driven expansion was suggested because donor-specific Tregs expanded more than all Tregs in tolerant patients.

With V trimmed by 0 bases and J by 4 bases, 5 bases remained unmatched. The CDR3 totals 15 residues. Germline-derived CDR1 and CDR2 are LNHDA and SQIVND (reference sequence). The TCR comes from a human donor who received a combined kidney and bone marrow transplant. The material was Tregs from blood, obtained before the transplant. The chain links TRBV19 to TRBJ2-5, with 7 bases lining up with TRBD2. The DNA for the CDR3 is TGTGCCAGTAGTATAGAAGCGGGGCCTCGAGAGACCCAGTACTTC. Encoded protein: CASSIEAGPRETQYF.